A single sample is the source of the 15 T cell receptor beta chains below, sequenced in a study of cytomegalovirus exposure and HLA in healthy donors. Primers included in the PCR were 60 Vbeta and 13 Jbeta primers. Only in-frame clones appear in the TCRdb table, and some are missing; sequencing was by immunoSEQ multiplex PCR. The repertoire includes about 180,000 clones, 77% of them detected once, and roughly 3.5% sits in the top ten. Sequencing was performed on PBMCs. Receptor source: a woman aged 60-75 years in good health and CMV-seropositive.

This clone was observed a handful of times. The chain has TRBV6-6 and TRBJ2-1; 15 bases agree with TRBD2. Germline-derived CDR1 and CDR2 are MNHNY and SVGAGI (reference sequence). The CDR3 sequence is 15 residues long. After removal of 4 bases from V and 7 bases from J, the junction contained 2 bases not matched to a gene. The CDR3 bases are TGTGCCAGCAGTTCCGGGACTAGCGGGGGGAATGAGCAGTTCTTC. This translates into CASSSGTSGGNEQFF.

This clone has a single count. The V gene is TRBV21-1, the J gene TRBJ2-1; the DNA was not used to check the table's D call, TRBD2. TRBV21-1 represents a pseudogene. The CDR3 has 17 amino acids. This CDR3 is CASRINPGLCWVREQFF. DNA of the CDR3: TGTGCCAGCAGAATTAACCCGGGACTCTGTTGGGTGAGGGAGCAGTTCTTC.

This rearrangement joins TRBV28 to TRBJ2-1; 8 positions agree with TRBD2. Germline values: CDR1 MDHEN, CDR2 SYDVKM. V shed 5 bases, J shed 2 bases, and the junction held 2 bases outside the gene matches. CDR3 length: 14 residues. DNA for the CDR3: TGTGCCAGCAGTCTAGCGGGCACCTACAATGAGCAGTTCTTC. Translated, it gives CASSLAGTYNEQFF.

This clone was observed a handful of times. V gene TRBV5-4 combines with J gene TRBJ1-1; tentative D call: TRBD1 (5 bases). Trimming stripped 4 bases from V and 4 bases from J, with 8 bases between. The CDR3 extends over 12 amino acids. CDR1 is SGHNT and CDR2 is YYREEE in the germline V gene (reference sequence). The CDR3 DNA reads TGTGCCAGCAGCCGGGGGGGCACTGAAGCTTTCTTT. Its translation: CASSRGGTEAFF. Full variable domain (outside the CDR3, taken from reference TRBV5-4 and TRBJ1-1): ETGVTQSPTHLIKTRGQQVTLRCSSQSGHNTVSWYQQALGQGPQFIFQYYREEENGRGNFPPRFSGLQFPNYSSELNVNALELDDSALYLCASSRGGTEAFFGQGTRLTVV.

This clone was counted once. At one end the junction does not follow the germline gene, possibly because of a read error. This chain links TRBV4-1 with TRBJ2-7; 8 bases fit TRBD1. The CDR3 is made up of 15 amino acids. Germline-derived CDR1 and CDR2 are MGHRA and YSYEKL. As DNA, the CDR3 is TGCGCCAGCAGCGAAGAGGACAGGGCTTCCTACGAGCAGTACTTC. Its protein is CASSEEDRASYEQYF.

V usage is TRBV29-1 and J usage is TRBJ1-6; D may be TRBD1 (6 bases). CDR3 length equals 14 residues. V was shortened by 6 bases and J by 10 bases, with 19 bases between the two germline ends. Germline V gene data show CDR1 as SQVTM and CDR2 as ANQGSEA. CDR3 DNA sequence: TGCAGCGTGCGGGAGGGGGGGCTGGGCTCACCCCTCCACTTT. This encodes CSVREGGLGSPLHF.

The rearrangement links TRBV9 to TRBJ1-3, with D possibly being TRBD1 (5 bases). The V and J ends lost 3 bases and 4 bases respectively, with 14 bases between them. Germline assignment: CDR1 SGDLS and CDR2 YYNGEE. The CDR3 sequence is 15 residues long. The CDR3 DNA reads as TGTGCCAGCAGCGCGGGGACTCTCGGCGGAAACACCATATATTTT. It encodes CASSAGTLGGNTIYF.

This clone was picked up one time. CDR3 sequence (DNA): TGTGCCAGCAGTTTTAGACAGGGGTTGAACACTGAAGCTTTCTTT. Encoded protein: CASSFRQGLNTEAFF. This chain links TRBV27 with TRBJ1-1, with 8 nucleotides matching TRBD1. Germline trimming cut 3 bases from V and 0 bases from J; bases unmatched to any gene: 3. The CDR3 is made up of 15 amino acids. Germline V gene lookup returns CDR1 MNHEY and CDR2 SMNVEV (reference sequence).

The V call is TRBV5-1, the J call TRBJ2-7; D unclear. Trimming removed 4 bases from V and 1 base from J, with 3 bases in between. From germline, CDR1 is SGHRS and CDR2 YFSETQ. The CDR3 runs 11 residues. In DNA, the CDR3 is TGCGCCAGCAGCCCTTCCTACGAGCAGTACTTC. Its translation is CASSPSYEQYF.

The table lists this clone with a few counts. This chain links TRBV9 with TRBJ1-5; D is unclear. The CDR3 extends over 15 amino acids. V lost 0 bases and J 1 base, leaving 8 bases between the germline ends. CDR1 and CDR2 from the germline V gene are SGDLS and YYNGEE. The CDR3 DNA reads as TGTGCCAGCAGCGTAGATGGGAGGAGCAATCAGCCCCAGCATTTT. Residues: CASSVDGRSNQPQHF.

The chain recombines TRBV18 with TRBJ2-7; 8 bases are shared with TRBD1. The length of the CDR3 is 15 residues. J lost 0 bases, V lost 5 bases, and 6 bases had no gene match. Germline V gene data show CDR1 as KGHSH and CDR2 as LQKENI. The CDR3 DNA is TGTGCCAGCTCAACAGGACAGGGTAGCTCCTACGAGCAGTACTTC. As protein: CASSTGQGSSYEQYF.

The chain links TRBV20-1 to TRBJ2-7, with D perhaps matching TRBD2 (5 bases). The CDR3 has 11 amino acids. CDR1 is DFQATT, CDR2 SNEGSKA, per germline (reference sequence). Trimming took off 7 bases at V and 4 bases at J, with 11 bases between the two ends. CDR3 nucleotides: TGCAGTGGAATCGAGGGTTACGAGCAGTACTTC. Amino acid sequence: CSGIEGYEQYF.

The rearrangement joins TRBV27 to TRBJ2-3; 11 bases agree with TRBD2. V lost 3 bases and J lost 5; bases outside the gene matches: 10. CDR3 length: 17 amino acids. The germline CDR1 and CDR2 sequences are MNHEY and SMNVEV (reference sequence). CDR3 nucleotide sequence: TGTGCCAGCAGTTTTAGCGGGGGGGTTAACAGGGTAGATACGCAGTATTTT. It translates to CASSFSGGVNRVDTQYF.

This sequence joins TRBV11-1 and TRBJ2-7; 7 bases are a match to TRBD2. V trimming: 4 bases; J trimming: 2 bases; junction bases outside the gene matches: 8. CDR1 is SGHAT, CDR2 FQDESV, per germline (reference sequence). The length of the CDR3 is 15 residues. CDR3 sequence: CASSYGREKTYEQYF. The DNA for the CDR3 is TGTGCCAGCAGCTATGGGAGGGAAAAGACCTACGAGCAGTACTTC.

V is TRBV11-2 and J is TRBJ2-7, with a tentative D call TRBD1 (5 bases). V was cut by 5 bases and J by 0 bases, with 17 bases left in between. The CDR3 has 16 residues. Germline-derived CDR1 and CDR2 are SGHAT and FQNNGV. As DNA, the CDR3 is TGTGCCAGCAGCCGAACCGACAGTACCGACTCCTACGAGCAGTACTTC. Its translation: CASSRTDSTDSYEQYF.